What follows are 21 T cell receptor beta chains derived from one specimen sequenced in a study of cytomegalovirus exposure and HLA in healthy donors. PCR primers comprised 60 Vbeta and 13 Jbeta primers. This table comes from immunoSEQ multiplex PCR, and its TCRdb copy is limited to in-frame clones, with some not included. This table has about 140,000 clones, 61% appearing once. Sequencing input: PBMCs. The receptors derive from a male donor in good health and CMV-seronegative.

This clone was recorded only once. This chain connects TRBV19 to TRBJ2-5; TRBD1 aligns across 7 bases. Germline V lookup: CDR1 LNHDA, CDR2 SQIVND (reference sequence). J lost 0 bases, V lost 4 bases, and 2 bases had no gene match. The CDR3 consists of 14 residues. The CDR3 here is CASSTDRDQETQYF. DNA of the CDR3: TGTGCCAGTAGTACCGACAGGGACCAAGAGACCCAGTACTTC.

The V call is TRBV5-6, the J call TRBJ1-1; tentatively, D is TRBD1 (6 bases). Germline CDR1 is SGHDT and CDR2 is YYEEEE. Trimming pared 4 bases from V and 2 bases from J, leaving 15 bases between. The CDR3 sequence is 15 residues long. The CDR3 loop reads CASSPRGGANTEAFF. The CDR3 nucleotides read TGTGCCAGCAGCCCACGGGGGGGGGCTAACACTGAAGCTTTCTTT. The full variable domain, in which reference TRBV5-6 and TRBJ1-1 provide the parts outside the CDR3, is DAGVTQSPTHLIKTRGQQVTLRCSPKSGHDTVSWYQQALGQGPQFIFQYYEEEERQRGNFPDRFSGHQFPNYSSELNVNALLLGDSALYLCASSPRGGANTEAFFGQGTRLTVV.

V usage is TRBV7-3 and J usage is TRBJ2-2; 7 bases agree with TRBD2. Per the germline V gene, CDR1 is SGHTA and CDR2 is FQGTGA. V shed 2 bases and J 5 bases; nucleotides not matched to a gene: 5. The length of the CDR3 is 15 residues. The CDR3 reads CASSLLGGTTGELFF. The CDR3 nucleotides are TGTGCCAGCAGCTTACTCGGGGGGACGACCGGGGAGCTGTTTTTT.

Points on this clone: An end of the junction does not agree with germline; a read error may underlie this. The CDR3 DNA follows: TGTGCCGGCAGGGGGCGGGAATCGAACACTGAAGCTTTCTTT. It yields the protein CAGRGRESNTEAFF. The chain has TRBV6-5 and TRBJ1-1, with 8 bases aligning to TRBD1. Germline CDR1 reads MNHEY; CDR2 reads SVGAGI. There are 14 residues in the CDR3.

V gene TRBV28 combines with J gene TRBJ1-2; D is perhaps TRBD1 (6 bases). The CDR3 is 14 residues long. The germline V and J ends were trimmed by 4 bases and 4 bases, with 13 bases remaining between them. Germline CDR1 reads MDHEN; CDR2 reads SYDVKM. CDR3 in amino acids: CASSSGQGSYGYTF. The CDR3 nucleotides are TGTGCCAGCAGTTCGGGGCAGGGGAGCTATGGCTACACCTTC.

This chain links TRBV18 with TRBJ1-4; 8 bases fit TRBD1. The V segment lost 5 bases and the J segment 8 bases; nucleotides outside the gene matches: 4. This CDR3 is 13 amino acids long. Per germline, CDR1 KGHSH and CDR2 LQKENI. The CDR3 loop is CASSMGQEEKLFF. Here the CDR3 DNA reads TGTGCCAGCTCAATGGGACAGGAGGAAAAACTGTTTTTT.

The gene calls are TRBV5-4 and TRBJ1-2; D not certain. The V end lost 4 bases, the J end lost 0 bases, and 10 bases lay between the germline ends. The germline V gene has CDR1 SGHNT and CDR2 YYREEE (reference sequence). This CDR3 contains 14 residues. The CDR3, as DNA: TGTGCCAGCAGCCAAAACCTAGCTAACTATGGCTACACCTTC. Protein sequence: CASSQNLANYGYTF.

This clone turned up a few times. The J gene is TRBJ2-7, the V gene TRBV7-2; 8 nucleotides agree with TRBD1. V gave up 5 bases and J gave up 0 bases; unmatched junction bases: 9. The CDR3 is made up of 16 amino acids. Germline V gene data show CDR1 as SGHTA and CDR2 as FQGNSA. This CDR3 is CASSLRTGISSYEQYF. Written as DNA, the CDR3 is TGTGCCAGCAGCCTTCGGACAGGGATCAGCTCCTACGAGCAGTACTTC. The variable domain in full, with the rest retrieved from reference TRBV7-2 and TRBJ2-7, is GAGVSQSPSNKVTEKGKDVELRCDPISGHTALYWYRQSLGQGLEFLIYFQGNSAPDKSGLPSDRFSAERTGGSVSTLTIQRTQQEDSAVYLCASSLRTGISSYEQYFGPGTRLTVT.

This clone was counted a single time. This chain joins TRBV7-3 and TRBJ2-2; 8 bases are shared with TRBD2. V lost 5 bases to trimming and J lost 6 bases; unmatched junction nucleotides: 5. The CDR3 consists of 14 residues. Looked up from germline, CDR1 is SGHTA and CDR2 is FQGTGA. This CDR3 is CASSRGGPSGELFF. The CDR3 nucleotides read TGTGCCAGCAGCCGGGGGGGCCCCTCCGGGGAGCTGTTTTTT.

This clone has only a few counts. V is TRBV6-5 and J is TRBJ2-3; 8 bases line up with TRBD1. The germline V gene encodes CDR1 MNHEY and CDR2 SVGAGI. V gave up 0 bases and J gave up 5 bases; unmatched junction bases: 7. CDR3 size: 16 residues. The CDR3 coding sequence is TGTGCCAGCAGTTACTCGAAAGACAGGGGAGGAGATACGCAGTATTTT. It is translated as CASSYSKDRGGDTQYF.

This chain connects TRBV7-6 to TRBJ1-1; D gene uncertain. Trimming removed 6 bases from V and 6 bases from J, with 17 bases in between. Germline CDR1 SGHVS, CDR2 FNYEAQ. This CDR3 spans 14 amino acids. Here the CDR3 DNA reads TGTGCCAGCAGAAAAAGCGGGTTTGGCTCTGAAGCTTTCTTT. Translation: CASRKSGFGSEAFF. Supplemented by reference TRBV7-6 and TRBJ1-1, the full variable domain reads GAGVSQSPRYKVTKRGQDVALRCDPISGHVSLYWYRQALGQGPEFLTYFNYEAQQDKSGLPNDRFSAERPEGSISTLTIQRTEQRDSAMYRCASRKSGFGSEAFFGQGTRLTVV.

The chain recombines TRBV19 with TRBJ2-5; 12 positions agree with TRBD2. With V trimmed by 9 bases and J by 4 bases, 21 bases remained unmatched. The CDR3 sequence is 19 residues long. Germline values: CDR1 LNHDA, CDR2 SQIVND (reference sequence). This CDR3 reads CASSEIVLTSGGLVETQYF. The CDR3 region has the DNA TGTGCCAGCAGCGAAATAGTACTTACTAGCGGGGGGTTAGTAGAGACCCAGTACTTC. The variable domain in full, completed from reference TRBV19 and TRBJ2-5, reads DGGITQSPKYLFRKEGQNVTLSCEQNLNHDAMYWYRQDPGQGLRLIYYSQIVNDFQKGDIAEGYSVSREKKESFPLTVTSAQKNPTAFYLCASSEIVLTSGGLVETQYFGPGTRLLVL.

V gene TRBV5-1 combines with J gene TRBJ2-4; 7 nucleotides align to TRBD2. Germline CDR1 is SGHRS and CDR2 is YFSETQ. Trimming cost V 2 bases and J 7 bases; bases outside gene matches: 6. The length of the CDR3 is 14 residues. CDR3 bases: TGCGCCAGCAGCTTAGGAGGGGAGGGGAACATTCAGTACTTC. Translating gives CASSLGGEGNIQYF.

With regard to this clone: One end of the junction does not line up with germline, which may come from a read error. Other DNA sequences in the same sample also yield this CDR3. The rearrangement uses TRBV2 and TRBJ1-2, with 9 bases fitting TRBD1. This CDR3 has 14 residues. Germline CDR1 SNHLY, CDR2 FYNNEI. The CDR3 DNA reads TGCGCCAGCACAGCCGGGACAGGGAATACTGGCTACACCTTC. Translated: CASTAGTGNTGYTF.

In the case of this clone: This sample includes further DNA sequences coding for the same CDR3. J is TRBJ1-1 and V is TRBV5-1; the D is unclear. Per the germline V gene, CDR1 is SGHRS and CDR2 is YFSETQ. V was trimmed by 0 bases and J by 1 base, leaving 4 bases between them. The length of the CDR3 is 13 residues. The chain's CDR3 is CASSLVANTEAFF. In DNA, the CDR3 is TGCGCCAGCAGCTTGGTGGCGAACACTGAAGCTTTCTTT.

The sample holds a few counts of this clone. The chain combines TRBV19 with TRBJ1-4; no clear D. V lost 7 bases and J lost 4, with 10 bases in between. The CDR3 has 13 amino acids. Germline lookup yields CDR1 LNHDA and CDR2 SQIVND (reference sequence). CDR3 loop: CASKPGINEKLFF. CDR3 nucleotide sequence: TGTGCCAGTAAACCGGGGATTAATGAAAAACTGTTTTTT.

This clone turned up a few times. V is TRBV27 and J is TRBJ1-1, with D perhaps TRBD1 (5 bases). The ends were cut back, 2 bases at V and 4 bases at J, with 14 bases in the middle. The germline CDR1 and CDR2 sequences are MNHEY and SMNVEV (reference sequence). CDR3 length: 15 residues. CDR3 residues: CASSLTRADATEAFF. CDR3 DNA sequence: TGTGCCAGCAGTTTAACCAGGGCCGATGCCACTGAAGCTTTCTTT.

The V and J genes are TRBV7-2 and TRBJ2-3, with D perhaps TRBD1 (5 bases). Germline lookup yields CDR1 SGHTA and CDR2 FQGNSA. The CDR3 is 15 residues long. V was trimmed by 2 bases and J by 1 base, leaving 10 bases between them. In DNA form, the CDR3 reads TGTGCCAGCAGCTTAACGGGCAGGGGCACAGATACGCAGTATTTT. Translating it yields CASSLTGRGTDTQYF.

The table lists this clone with a count of one. The chain carries TRBV7-2 and TRBJ2-5; 11 bases line up with TRBD1. The J call is uncertain, as TRBJ2-7 better fits the DNA end. This CDR3 is built from 16 residues. Per germline, CDR1 SGHTA and CDR2 FQGNSA. The CDR3 region is CASSLYGTGGTYEQYF. The DNA for the CDR3 is TGTGCCAGCAGCTTATATGGGACAGGGGGTACCTACGAGCAGTACTTC.

This clone came up a few times. The CDR3 sequence: CASSYGTGGSSPLHF. The CDR3 DNA follows: TGTGCCAGCAGTTACGGGACAGGGGGCAGTTCACCCCTCCACTTT. The chain carries TRBV6-5 and TRBJ1-6, with 12 bases matching TRBD1. The trim removed 2 bases at V and 9 bases at J, leaving 2 bases unmatched. The CDR3 contains 15 residues. The germline V gene has CDR1 MNHEY and CDR2 SVGAGI.

V gene TRBV29-1 combines with J gene TRBJ2-7; 10 nucleotides align to TRBD1. Germline CDR1 SQVTM, CDR2 ANQGSEA. This CDR3 spans 15 amino acids. Unmatched junction bases numbered 14, after V lost 6 bases and J lost 6 bases. CDR3 loop: CSVKDAGQGTGEQYF. The CDR3 nucleotides read TGCAGCGTGAAAGACGCGGGACAGGGGACAGGCGAGCAGTACTTC.